Presented here are 21 T cell receptor beta chains from one specimen sequenced in a study of T cell responses to AZD1222 COVID-19 vaccine. Produced via immunoSEQ multiplex PCR; TCRdb's table is partial and in-frame only. The table includes roughly 120,000 clones, just over 85% detected once. Specimen: peripheral blood, collected on day 0 of AZD1222 vaccination. The receptor source for this set is an adult in good health.

This clone was counted once. DNA for the CDR3: TGTGCCACTTCTAGAGAGGAGACCCAGTACTTC. This gives the protein CATSREETQYF. This rearrangement joins TRBV12-3 or TRBV12-4 to TRBJ2-5; no reliable D call. Deletions cut 10 bases from V and 5 bases from J, with 11 bases between. The CDR3 has 11 residues.

This clone was seen a single time. The rearrangement uses TRBV7-2 and TRBJ2-7; no firm D call. CDR1 is SGHTA and CDR2 is FQGNSA in the germline V gene. V was clipped by 5 bases and J by 4 bases, with 24 bases between them. The length of the CDR3 is 17 residues. The CDR3 DNA sequence: TGTGCCAGCAGCGGCCCCCCCGGCGGTAGGTCGGGTTACGAGCAGTACTTC. Its protein is CASSGPPGGRSGYEQYF.

This clone was observed a handful of times. This rearrangement joins TRBV21-1 to TRBJ1-1; the table gives TRBD1 as D, unverified against the DNA. TRBV21-1 is listed as a pseudogene. There are 15 residues in the CDR3. The CDR3 bases are TGTGCCAGCAGCAAAGTGGTGTTGGGGCACACTGAAGCTTTCTTT. It translates to CASSKVVLGHTEAFF.

In its sample, this clone was seen a few times. The chain recombines TRBV5-5 with TRBJ2-4; the D is unclear. Trimming stripped 0 bases from V and 4 bases from J, with 8 bases between. Germline assignment: CDR1 SGHKS and CDR2 YYEKEE (reference sequence). The CDR3 length is 14 residues. The DNA of the CDR3 is TGTGCCAGCAGCTTGGCATACCTTAAAAACATTCAGTACTTC. Translating gives CASSLAYLKNIQYF.

The genes are TRBV28 and TRBJ1-4; the D gene is possibly TRBD1 (6 bases). V lost 4 bases, J lost 6 bases, and 15 bases lay in between. The CDR3 is 15 residues long. Germline loops: CDR1 MDHEN, CDR2 SYDVKM. The CDR3 here is CASSSPGGQDEKLFF. The CDR3 DNA reads as TGTGCCAGCAGTTCCCCTGGGGGCCAGGATGAAAAACTGTTTTTT.

The gene calls are TRBV2 and TRBJ1-5; D might be TRBD1 (5 bases). The CDR3 is 16 amino acids. Germline V gene lookup returns CDR1 SNHLY and CDR2 FYNNEI. V lost 6 bases to trimming and J lost 3 bases, with 18 bases between them. The CDR3 bases are TGTGCCAGCAGACGGGACGGCCCCGGGTCCAATCAGCCCCAGCATTTT. Its protein product is CASRRDGPGSNQPQHF.

The V and J genes are TRBV23-1 and TRBJ2-1; D remains ambiguous. TRBV23-1 is reported as an ORF; its role is uncertain. The ends were cut back, 0 bases at V and 4 bases at J, with 13 bases in the middle. The CDR3 length is 16 residues. In DNA form, the CDR3 reads TGCGCCAGCAGTCAATCTTGTAGGACCGAATACAATGAGCAGTTCTTC. Encoded protein: CASSQSCRTEYNEQFF.

The V and J genes are TRBV19 and TRBJ1-1; D is unclear. CDR3 length equals 16 residues. CDR1 is LNHDA, CDR2 SQIVND, per germline (reference sequence). Trimming shortened V by 5 bases and J by 0 bases, and 16 bases separated the two germline ends. The CDR3 region is CASSPLWSQLNTEAFF. The CDR3 region has the DNA TGTGCCAGTAGTCCCTTATGGTCACAGCTGAACACTGAAGCTTTCTTT.

The V gene is TRBV6-6, the J gene TRBJ1-5; no definite D call. The germline V gene encodes CDR1 MNHNY and CDR2 SVGAGI (reference sequence). Trimming removed 0 bases at V and 3 bases at J, with 9 bases between. The CDR3 consists of 15 residues. In DNA form, the CDR3 reads TGTGCCAGCAGTTACTCGATCGGGTCCAATCAGCCCCAGCATTTT. Amino acids: CASSYSIGSNQPQHF.

A single count supports this clone. The rearrangement joins TRBV28 to TRBJ2-1; no reliable D call. V lost 3 bases to trimming and J lost 10 bases, with 7 bases between them. Germline V gives CDR1 MDHEN, CDR2 SYDVKM. The CDR3 has 11 residues. The chain's CDR3 is CASSLGREQFF. The CDR3 DNA sequence: TGTGCCAGCAGTTTGGGTCGAGAGCAGTTCTTC.

The genes are TRBV28 and TRBJ2-3, with TRBD1 identical over 8 bases. This CDR3 spans 16 amino acids. Germline CDR1 MDHEN, CDR2 SYDVKM. After removal of 4 bases from V and 5 bases from J, the junction contained 11 bases not matched to a gene. The CDR3 DNA reads TGTGCCAGCAGTTCCCCCGGGACAGGCGACCAAGATACGCAGTATTTT. Its translation is CASSSPGTGDQDTQYF.

The genes are TRBV12-3 or TRBV12-4 and TRBJ2-3, with unresolved D. The CDR3 runs to 12 residues. V lost 5 bases and J 6 bases, leaving 9 bases between the germline ends. The CDR3 nucleotides are TGTGCCAGCAGTCCCAATGGGGATACGCAGTATTTT. Translating it yields CASSPNGDTQYF.

V gene TRBV27 combines with J gene TRBJ2-3; D gene unclear. CDR1 and CDR2 (germline): MNHEY, SMNVEV (reference sequence). V was clipped by 3 bases and J by 8 bases, with 12 bases between them. The CDR3 sequence is 13 residues long. For the CDR3, the DNA is TGTGCCAGCAGTTTCGAGCCACTGGGTACGCAGTATTTT. It specifies CASSFEPLGTQYF.

V usage is TRBV28 and J usage is TRBJ1-2; no firm D call. The length of the CDR3 is 14 residues. Germline V gene data show CDR1 as MDHEN and CDR2 as SYDVKM. The V end was cut by 6 bases, the J end by 2 bases, with 13 bases between. The CDR3 sequence: CASSTLAGNYGYTF. The CDR3 coding sequence is TGTGCCAGCAGCACCTTGGCTGGGAACTATGGCTACACCTTC.

This sequence joins TRBV5-4 and TRBJ2-3; 12 nucleotides align to TRBD2. This CDR3 region has 16 residues. In germline, CDR1 is SGHNT, CDR2 YYREEE (reference sequence). J gave up 0 bases and V 4 bases, and 3 bases lay outside the gene matches. CDR3 sequence reads: CASSVGTSGSTDTQYF. The CDR3 DNA reads TGTGCCAGCAGCGTCGGGACTAGCGGGAGCACAGATACGCAGTATTTT.

The rearrangement links TRBV6-5 to TRBJ1-4; D may be TRBD1 (5 bases). Between the trimmed V and J ends, which lost 7 bases and 8 bases, there was a span of 17 bases. Germline CDR1 and CDR2: MNHEY and SVGAGI. The CDR3 is made up of 14 amino acids. DNA of the CDR3: TGTGCCAGCAAAGCGGGGACTGGGGGAGAAAAACTGTTTTTT. This sequence encodes CASKAGTGGEKLFF.

The gene calls are TRBV30 and TRBJ1-1; D is ambiguous. Trimming shortened V by 2 bases and J by 6 bases, and 7 bases separated the two germline ends. Germline V gene sequence: CDR1 GTSNPN, CDR2 SVGIG (reference sequence). The CDR3 runs to 11 residues. The CDR3 protein is CAWSPQAEAFF. As DNA, the CDR3 is TGTGCCTGGAGTCCCCAAGCTGAAGCTTTCTTT.

This chain connects TRBV9 to TRBJ1-4, with TRBD1 as a possible D gene (5 bases). Per the germline V gene, CDR1 is SGDLS and CDR2 is YYNGEE. Trimming cost V 3 bases and J 5 bases, with 8 bases left between them. The CDR3 extends over 13 amino acids. This CDR3 reads CASSGQLNEKLFF. CDR3 nucleotide sequence: TGTGCCAGCAGCGGACAGCTCAATGAAAAACTGTTTTTT.

This clone was counted between two and nine times. The chain recombines TRBV28 with TRBJ1-1, with D possibly matching TRBD1 (5 bases). Germline V gene data show CDR1 as MDHEN and CDR2 as SYDVKM. Trimming took 2 bases from V and 8 from J, leaving 15 bases between them. The CDR3 runs to 14 residues. CDR3 sequence (DNA): TGTGCCAGCAGTTTAATTTTTGGGGGAGGCGAAGCTTTCTTT. Residues: CASSLIFGGGEAFF.

The gene calls are TRBV6-2 or TRBV6-3 and TRBJ2-3; D ambiguous. The V end lost 1 base, the J end lost 0 bases, and 17 bases lay between the germline ends. The CDR3 is 18 residues long. Germline V gives CDR1 MNHEY, CDR2 SVGEGT. Here the CDR3 reads CASSYFPSFPTSTDTQYF. DNA of the CDR3: TGTGCCAGCAGTTACTTCCCTAGTTTTCCCACTAGCACAGATACGCAGTATTTT.

The gene calls are TRBV19 and TRBJ1-2; D gene uncertain. The germline V gene has CDR1 LNHDA and CDR2 SQIVND (reference sequence). This CDR3 has 12 residues. The ends were cut back, 0 bases at V and 12 bases at J, with 11 bases in the middle. DNA of the CDR3: TGTGCCAGTAGTATAGATCAAAAGGGCCACACCTTC. Translating gives CASSIDQKGHTF.